The 10 T cell receptor beta chains below all came from one sample that was sequenced in a study of OX40 agonist ivuxolimab in advanced cancers. Sequencing was performed with immunoSEQ multiplex PCR; in TCRdb, only in-frame clones are kept and a portion is missing. This sample has 55,000 to 80,000 clones, with around 90% found just once. Source: CD4+ or CD8+ T cells sorted from blood, taken in a trial of the OX40 agonist ivuxolimab. Receptor source: an adult with an advanced solid tumor such as melanoma, head and neck, liver or kidney cancer.

The rearrangement joins TRBV7-8 to TRBJ1-2; D is undetermined. The germline CDR1 and CDR2 sequences are SGHVS and FQNEAQ. V was shortened by 1 base and J by 6 bases, with 9 bases between the two germline ends. The length of the CDR3 is 13 residues. Here the CDR3 DNA reads TGTGCCAGCAGCTTAGAAGCGCTGCATGGCTACACCTTC. Amino acids: CASSLEALHGYTF.

The chain carries TRBV7-6 and TRBJ2-1; D is perhaps TRBD2 (6 bases). With 5 bases removed from V and 9 bases from J, the gap between germline ends came to 20 bases. This CDR3 is 15 amino acids long. Germline values: CDR1 SGHVS, CDR2 FNYEAQ. The CDR3 DNA reads TGTGCCAGCAGCACCCCGCTTAGCGGTTCCGCTGAGCAGTTCTTC. Its translation is CASSTPLSGSAEQFF. Supplemented by reference TRBV7-6 and TRBJ2-1, the full variable domain reads GAGVSQSPRYKVTKRGQDVALRCDPISGHVSLYWYRQALGQGPEFLTYFNYEAQQDKSGLPNDRFSAERPEGSISTLTIQRTEQRDSAMYRCASSTPLSGSAEQFFGPGTRLTVL.

The chain joins TRBV19 to TRBJ2-1; perhaps TRBD1 as D (6 bases). The germline V gene encodes CDR1 LNHDA and CDR2 SQIVND (reference sequence). V lost 7 bases to trimming and J lost 8 bases, with 15 bases between them. The CDR3 sequence is 13 residues long. The DNA of the CDR3 is TGTGCCAGTAACTCAGGGGATAGGTATGAGCAGTTCTTC. Protein sequence: CASNSGDRYEQFF.

The chain joins TRBV18 to TRBJ2-5; the match to TRBD2 covers 7 bases. CDR3 length: 14 residues. After removal of 1 base from V and 5 bases from J, the junction contained 4 bases not matched to a gene. The germline gives CDR1 KGHSH, CDR2 LQKENI. The CDR3 DNA sequence: TGTGCCAGCTCACCACGGGAGGGCCGGGAGACCCAGTACTTC. It translates to CASSPREGRETQYF. The full variable domain, completed using reference TRBV18 and TRBJ2-5, is NAGVMQNPRHLVRRRGQEARLRCSPMKGHSHVYWYRQLPEEGLKFMVYLQKENIIDESGMPKERFSAEFPKEGPSILRIQQVVRGDSAAYFCASSPREGRETQYFGPGTRLLVL.

The rearrangement links TRBV6-1 to TRBJ2-7; 7 positions agree with TRBD1. Germline V gives CDR1 MNHNS, CDR2 SASEGT. Trimming took 6 bases from V and 7 from J; bases not matched to a gene: 9. The CDR3 runs to 13 residues. The CDR3 loop is CASRGRQGREQYF. CDR3 nucleotide sequence: TGTGCCAGCAGGGGACGACAGGGTCGGGAGCAGTACTTC.

V and J are TRBV7-8 and TRBJ1-5; no clear D. This CDR3 has 16 amino acids. V was trimmed by 5 bases and J by 1 base, leaving 15 bases between them. Germline CDR1 SGHVS, CDR2 FQNEAQ. DNA of the CDR3: TGTGCCAGCAGCCCCACGAATGGGAGAAGCAATCAGCCCCAGCATTTT. This gives the protein CASSPTNGRSNQPQHF.

The genes are TRBV2 and TRBJ2-2; no definite D call. V was pared by 10 bases and J by 4 bases, with 16 bases between. The CDR3 consists of 14 residues. The V gene's germline CDR1 is SNHLY and CDR2 FYNNEI. The CDR3 DNA sequence: TGTGCCACCAACAATGGCTTTGCCACCGGGGAGCTGTTTTTT. It is translated as CATNNGFATGELFF.

The chain employs TRBV29-1 and TRBJ2-3, with D unresolved. CDR3 length: 14 amino acids. Germline CDR1 is SQVTM and CDR2 is ANQGSEA. Deletions cut 3 bases from V and 4 bases from J, with 14 bases between. CDR3 nucleotides: TGCAGCGTTGATGCCGTCTATGGCGCAGATACGCAGTATTTT. Its translation: CSVDAVYGADTQYF.

The V and J genes are TRBV2 and TRBJ1-1; D remains unclear. V lost 5 bases and J lost 1, with 5 bases in between. CDR1 SNHLY and CDR2 FYNNEI come from the germline V gene. The CDR3 runs to 12 residues. In DNA, the CDR3 is TGTGCCAGCAGTCAGAGGAACACTGAAGCTTTCTTT. Translation gives CASSQRNTEAFF.

V and J are TRBV19 and TRBJ2-7; 8 bases agree with TRBD1. J gave up 9 bases and V 3 bases, and 10 bases lay outside the gene matches. Per the germline V gene, CDR1 is LNHDA and CDR2 is SQIVND (reference sequence). The CDR3 covers 14 residues. For the CDR3, the DNA is TGTGCCAGTAGTATCGGTGGACAGGGTCTAAGGCAGTACTTC. It is translated as CASSIGGQGLRQYF.